The 14 T cell receptor beta chains below come from one sample, sequenced in a study of control samples from healthy donors and cancer patients. Using immunoSEQ multiplex PCR, the repertoire was profiled, and TCRdb retains in-frame clones only, with some absent. The data contain under 150,000 clones, roughly 91% of them singletons. Sample: PBMCs. These TCRs come from a man in his fifties or sixties with head and neck cancer.

The V call is TRBV19, the J call TRBJ2-1, with 10 bases identical to TRBD2. The CDR3 has 16 amino acids. J gave up 10 bases and V 10 bases, and 19 bases lay outside the gene matches. Looked up from germline, CDR1 is LNHDA and CDR2 is SQIVND (reference sequence). Here the CDR3 reads CATLKRGASGSLEQFF. CDR3 DNA sequence: TGTGCCACCCTAAAAAGGGGGGCTAGCGGGAGTCTGGAGCAGTTCTTC.

The V call is TRBV4-1, the J call TRBJ2-1; a possible D gene is TRBD2 (5 bases). Trimming removed 2 bases from V and 8 bases from J, with 7 bases in between. This CDR3 contains 12 residues. CDR1 MGHRA and CDR2 YSYEKL come from the germline V gene. The CDR3 nucleotides read TGCGCCAGCAGCCAAAAGAGGGATGAGCAGTTCTTC. Amino acids: CASSQKRDEQFF.

CDR3 in DNA: TGTGCCATCACAGACAGCCCCAATGAGCAGTTCTTC. Amino acids: CAITDSPNEQFF. This chain connects TRBV10-3 to TRBJ2-1; D is possibly TRBD1 (5 bases). V lost 7 bases, J lost 6 bases, and 10 bases lay in between. The germline gives CDR1 ENHRY, CDR2 SYGVKD. The CDR3 loop spans 12 amino acids.

The J gene is TRBJ1-1, the V gene TRBV7-9; D possibly corresponds to TRBD1 (5 bases). CDR3 size: 13 residues. CDR1 and CDR2 from the germline V gene are SEHNR and FQNEAQ (reference sequence). Trimming pared 5 bases from V and 6 bases from J, leaving 13 bases between. The CDR3 loop reads CASSASGSPEAFF. CDR3 nucleotides: TGTGCCAGCAGCGCGTCAGGGAGCCCTGAAGCTTTCTTT.

The V and J genes are TRBV5-6 and TRBJ1-5, with 7 bases identical to TRBD1. Germline CDR1 reads SGHDT; CDR2 reads YYEEEE. Losses at the gene ends were 2 bases for V and 6 bases for J; bases not matched to a gene: 8. The CDR3 runs to 15 residues. The CDR3 loop reads CASSFDRPGGQPQHF. CDR3 bases: TGTGCCAGCAGCTTCGACCGGCCAGGGGGTCAGCCCCAGCATTTT. Full variable domain (outside the CDR3, taken from reference TRBV5-6 and TRBJ1-5): DAGVTQSPTHLIKTRGQQVTLRCSPKSGHDTVSWYQQALGQGPQFIFQYYEEEERQRGNFPDRFSGHQFPNYSSELNVNALLLGDSALYLCASSFDRPGGQPQHFGDGTRLSIL.

V gene TRBV27 combines with J gene TRBJ1-5; D possibly corresponds to TRBD1 (5 bases). The V end was cut by 2 bases, the J end by 6 bases, with 14 bases between. Germline V gene lookup returns CDR1 MNHEY and CDR2 SMNVEV (reference sequence). This CDR3 is 15 amino acids long. The CDR3 coding sequence is TGTGCCAGCAGTTTAAGTCAGGACGGGGCTCAGCCCCAGCATTTT. This encodes CASSLSQDGAQPQHF.

The chain carries TRBV7-2 and TRBJ2-3; unclear D gene. In germline, CDR1 is SGHTA, CDR2 FQGNSA. CDR3 length: 11 amino acids. V lost 4 bases and J 3 bases, leaving 2 bases between the germline ends. The CDR3 DNA follows: TGTGCCAGCAGCTCTACAGATACGCAGTATTTT. Translation gives CASSSTDTQYF.

The V gene is TRBV7-9, the J gene TRBJ2-1; 13 bases agree with TRBD2. J lost 7 bases, V lost 11 bases, and 8 bases had no gene match. The germline V gene encodes CDR1 SEHNR and CDR2 FQNEAQ (reference sequence). The length of the CDR3 is 14 residues. The CDR3: CAGMGLAGRNEQFF. The DNA of the CDR3 is TGTGCCGGAATGGGACTAGCGGGAAGGAATGAGCAGTTCTTC.

V usage is TRBV7-2 and J usage is TRBJ2-3; D is undetermined. Germline V gene data show CDR1 as SGHTA and CDR2 as FQGNSA. V lost 4 bases, J lost 2 bases, and 10 bases lay in between. The CDR3 consists of 14 residues. Here the CDR3 reads CASSSGRYTDTQYF. CDR3 sequence (DNA): TGTGCCAGCAGCTCAGGACGGTACACAGATACGCAGTATTTT.

This clone appeared a single time. The chain employs TRBV18 and TRBJ2-1; 8 bases align to TRBD2. Germline CDR1 and CDR2: KGHSH and LQKENI. Trimming at V came to 3 bases and at J to 3 bases, leaving 1 base not matched to a gene. This CDR3 is 14 amino acids long. The CDR3 DNA is TGTGCCAGCTCACCGGGACTAGACTACAATGAGCAGTTCTTC. It codes for CASSPGLDYNEQFF.

This chain joins TRBV10-1 and TRBJ2-1; D is perhaps TRBD2 (6 bases). Per germline, CDR1 WNHNN and CDR2 SYGVQD (reference sequence). The ends were cut back, 0 bases at V and 2 bases at J, with 14 bases in the middle. The CDR3 sequence is 17 residues long. The chain's CDR3 is CASSESRGSGAYNEQFF. The CDR3 nucleotides are TGCGCCAGCAGTGAGTCGAGAGGTAGCGGTGCCTACAATGAGCAGTTCTTC.

The chain recombines TRBV3-1 (or the pseudogene TRBV3-2) with TRBJ1-2; no firm D call. V shed 0 bases and J shed 7 bases, with 9 bases lying between them. Germline CDR1 reads LGHDT; CDR2 reads YNNKEL (reference sequence). The CDR3 has 13 amino acids. The DNA of the CDR3 is TGTGCCAGCAGCCAAGATGGGGAGGGTGGCTACACCTTC. Its translation is CASSQDGEGGYTF.

V gene TRBV4-2 combines with J gene TRBJ2-5; 8 positions match TRBD2. The CDR3 loop spans 17 amino acids. The V gene end was trimmed by 0 bases and the J gene end by 5 bases; junction bases not matched to a gene: 11. Germline lookup yields CDR1 LGHNA and CDR2 YNFKEQ. CDR3 residues: CASSQELSGGARETQYF. CDR3 in DNA: TGTGCCAGCAGCCAAGAGTTATCGGGGGGGGCCAGGGAGACCCAGTACTTC.

The chain carries TRBV12-3 or TRBV12-4 and TRBJ2-7, with no clear D. This CDR3 has 12 amino acids. Between the trimmed V and J ends, which lost 6 bases and 3 bases, there was a span of 9 bases. CDR3 loop: CASRLDLYEQYF. In DNA form, the CDR3 reads TGTGCCAGCAGGTTGGACCTCTACGAGCAGTACTTC.